A selection of T cell receptor beta chains follows, all from one sample in a study of preoperative IRX-2 immunotherapy in early breast cancer. This table comes from immunoSEQ multiplex PCR, and its TCRdb copy is limited to in-frame clones, with some not included. This table has around 25,000 clones, 85% to 95% appearing once. Here the sequenced sample was tumor tissue, taken after IRX-2 immunotherapy. Every receptor here comes from a human donor with breast cancer. CDR3s include the opening cysteine and the closing phenylalanine or tryptophan. Each record gives: CDR3 DNA, CDR3 protein, clone size, J gene, V gene, D gene. The D gene is left open where the match is weak. Expanded clones get a size class; other rows say once, few or many, or leave the size out.

CDR3nt: TGTGCCTGGAGCGTTACACCCAACACTGAAGCTTTCTTT
CDR3aa: CAWSVTPNTEAFF
abundance: .
j_gene: TRBJ1-1
v_gene: TRBV30
d_gene: .

CDR3nt: TGTGCCAGCAGCGTTATTGGCGGGAGGGCCTACGAGCAGTACTTC
CDR3aa: CASSVIGGRAYEQYF
abundance: .
j_gene: TRBJ2-7
v_gene: TRBV6-5
d_gene: TRBD2

CDR3nt: TGTGCCAGTAGTGCGGACAGGGCCGGAACTAATGAAAAACTGTTTTTT
CDR3aa: CASSADRAGTNEKLFF
abundance: .
j_gene: TRBJ1-4
v_gene: TRBV19
d_gene: TRBD1

CDR3nt: TGTGCCAGTAGTTCGTCTCAGGGGAGGGTCGGGCAGCATTTT
CDR3aa: CASSSSQGRVGQHF
abundance: .
j_gene: TRBJ1-5
v_gene: TRBV19
d_gene: .

CDR3nt: TGTGCCAGCACTCAAAACCCTAGCGGGGGGGCCTACACCGGGGAGCTGTTTTTT
CDR3aa: CASTQNPSGGAYTGELFF
abundance: .
j_gene: TRBJ2-2
v_gene: TRBV2
d_gene: TRBD2

CDR3nt: TGTGCCAGCAGCGTAGAAGGAAAGGGGAGGCACGGGGATGAGCAGTTCTTC
CDR3aa: CASSVEGKGRHGDEQFF
abundance: once
j_gene: TRBJ2-1
v_gene: TRBV9
d_gene: .

CDR3nt: TGTGCCAGCAGCCCCAACCCTTCAGACGAGCAGTACTTC
CDR3aa: CASSPNPSDEQYF
abundance: .
j_gene: TRBJ2-7
v_gene: TRBV9
d_gene: .

CDR3nt: TGTGCCAGCAGTTACTCCGGGACAGGGGAGAGAGATACGCAGTATTTT
CDR3aa: CASSYSGTGERDTQYF
abundance: .
j_gene: TRBJ2-3
v_gene: TRBV6-5
d_gene: TRBD1

CDR3nt: TGTGCCAGCAGTGAACAGACAGGGATAAGTTCACCCCTCCACTTT
CDR3aa: CASSEQTGISSPLHF
abundance: .
j_gene: TRBJ1-6
v_gene: TRBV6-1
d_gene: TRBD1

CDR3nt: TGTGCCAGCAGCCCGACAGGGGGCGGAGAGACCCAGTACTTC
CDR3aa: CASSPTGGGETQYF
abundance: .
j_gene: TRBJ2-5
v_gene: TRBV11-2
d_gene: TRBD1

CDR3nt: TGCGCCAGCAGCGGACCGCGACCGGGAAGGGGGACCTACGAGCAGTACTTC
CDR3aa: CASSGPRPGRGTYEQYF
abundance: .
j_gene: TRBJ2-7
v_gene: TRBV4-1
d_gene: .

CDR3nt: TGTGCCAGCAGTAGCCAGACTAGCGGGAGGGAGACCCAGTACTTC
CDR3aa: CASSSQTSGRETQYF
abundance: .
j_gene: TRBJ2-5
v_gene: TRBV2
d_gene: TRBD2

CDR3nt: TGCGCCAGCAGCGCCAGACAGGTCTACACAGATACGCAGTATTTT
CDR3aa: CASSARQVYTDTQYF
abundance: .
j_gene: TRBJ2-3
v_gene: TRBV4-1
d_gene: .

CDR3nt: TGTGCCAGTAGTGGGTACAGGTCCTACGAGCAGTACTTC
CDR3aa: CASSGYRSYEQYF
abundance: .
j_gene: TRBJ2-7
v_gene: TRBV19
d_gene: .

CDR3nt: TGTGCCACCCTCGGAGGGTATGACACTGAAGCTTTCTTT
CDR3aa: CATLGGYDTEAFF
abundance: .
j_gene: TRBJ1-1
v_gene: TRBV6-6
d_gene: .

CDR3nt: TGTGCCAGCAGCGTATTTTCTAGCGGGTCCTACAATGAGCAGTTCTTC
CDR3aa: CASSVFSSGSYNEQFF
abundance: .
j_gene: TRBJ2-1
v_gene: TRBV9
d_gene: TRBD2